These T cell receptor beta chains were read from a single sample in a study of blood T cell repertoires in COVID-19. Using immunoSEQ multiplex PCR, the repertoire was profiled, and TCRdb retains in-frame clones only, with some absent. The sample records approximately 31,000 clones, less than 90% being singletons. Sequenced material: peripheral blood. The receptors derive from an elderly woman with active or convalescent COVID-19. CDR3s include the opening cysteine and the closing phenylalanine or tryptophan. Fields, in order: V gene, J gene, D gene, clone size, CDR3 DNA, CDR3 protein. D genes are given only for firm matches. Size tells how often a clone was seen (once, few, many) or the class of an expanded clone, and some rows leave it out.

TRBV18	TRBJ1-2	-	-	TGTGCCAGCTCACCCATTCCGGGACTGACCACTCCTAACTATGGCTACACCTTC	CASSPIPGLTTPNYGYTF
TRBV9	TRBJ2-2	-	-	TGTGCAACACGTCCCGGGGGCACCGGGGAGCTGTTTTTT	CATRPGGTGELFF
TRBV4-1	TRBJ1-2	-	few	TGCGCCAGCAGCCAAGATAAGTCGGCAGGGCACTATGGCTACACCTTC	CASSQDKSAGHYGYTF
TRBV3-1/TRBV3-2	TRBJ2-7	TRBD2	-	TGTGCCAGCAGCCAAAGCGGGGGTTACGAGCAGTACTTC	CASSQSGGYEQYF
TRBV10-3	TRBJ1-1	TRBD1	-	TGTGCCATCAGTACAGGGGCCAACACTGAAGCTTTCTTT	CAISTGANTEAFF
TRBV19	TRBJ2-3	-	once	TGTGCCAGTAGCACTGAAAATACGCAGTATTTT	CASSTENTQYF
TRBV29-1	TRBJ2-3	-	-	TGCAGCGTTGAAGCTAGTCAGGGTACAGATACGCAGTATTTT	CSVEASQGTDTQYF
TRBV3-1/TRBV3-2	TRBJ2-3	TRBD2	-	TGTGCCAGCAGCCGCGGGACTAGCGGGGTCGCAGATACGCAGTATTTT	CASSRGTSGVADTQYF
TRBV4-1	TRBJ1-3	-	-	TGCGCCAGCACCGGCTCTGGAAACACCATATATTTT	CASTGSGNTIYF
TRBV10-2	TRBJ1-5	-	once	TGCGCCAGCAGTGCCCAGGGGCATCAGCCCCAGCATTTT	CASSAQGHQPQHF
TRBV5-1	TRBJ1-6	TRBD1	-	TGCGCCAGCAGCTTGGGGCAGGGGGCCGGTTCACCCCTCCACTTT	CASSLGQGAGSPLHF
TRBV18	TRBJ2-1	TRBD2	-	TGTGCCAGCTCACCGGGACTAGCGGGGGTCCTAAGCTCCTACAATGAGCAGTTCTTC	CASSPGLAGVLSSYNEQFF
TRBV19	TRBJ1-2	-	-	TGTGCCTGTCAGGGGATGAACTATGGCTACACCTTC	CACQGMNYGYTF
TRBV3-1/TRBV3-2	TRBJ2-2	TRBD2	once	TGTGCCAGCAGCCAAGATGTTCTAGCGGGGATGAACACCGGGGAGCTGTTTTTT	CASSQDVLAGMNTGELFF
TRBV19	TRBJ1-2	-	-	TGTGCCAGTAGTCCCCGAGGCAGAGTTGAATATGGCTACACCTTC	CASSPRGRVEYGYTF
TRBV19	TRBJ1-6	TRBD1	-	TGTGCCAGTCATGACAGGGGGCATTCACCCCTCCACTTT	CASHDRGHSPLHF
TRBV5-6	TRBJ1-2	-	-	TGTGCCAGCAGCCATACAGGTGGGGCACTTCTACACTCCTATGGCTACACCTTC	CASSHTGGALLHSYGYTF
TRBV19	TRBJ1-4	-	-	TGTGCCAGTATCGGAGATGCAACTAATGAAAAACTGTTTTTT	CASIGDATNEKLFF
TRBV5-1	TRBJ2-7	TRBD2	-	TGCGCCAGCAGCTTCCCGACCCGTTCCGGGACTAGCGGGGGGTCCTACGAGCAGTACTTC	CASSFPTRSGTSGGSYEQYF
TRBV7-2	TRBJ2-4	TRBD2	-	TGTGCCAGCAGCTTGACTAGCGGGGGAAACATTCAGTACTTC	CASSLTSGGNIQYF
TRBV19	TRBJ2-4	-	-	TGTGCCAGTAGTGCCGAAGCAGCGGGACAGGTGAAGCAAGCCAAAAACATTCAGTACTTC	CASSAEAAGQVKQAKNIQYF
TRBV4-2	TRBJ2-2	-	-	TGTGCCAGCAGCCCCTCCCCACTAGCCGGCACCGGGGAGCTGTTTTTT	CASSPSPLAGTGELFF
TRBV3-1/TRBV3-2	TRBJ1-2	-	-	TGTGCCAGCAGCCAAGGGGGGGGTAGCTATGGCTACACCTTC	CASSQGGGSYGYTF
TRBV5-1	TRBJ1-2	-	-	TGCGCCAGCAGCTACCCACAGGGAAGCTACACCTTC	CASSYPQGSYTF
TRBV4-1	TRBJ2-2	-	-	TGCGCCAGCAGACCGGGACAGAACACCGGGGAGCTGTTTTTT	CASRPGQNTGELFF
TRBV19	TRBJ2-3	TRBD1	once	TGTGCCAGTAGTGGACAGGGGGCTGTAGCAGATACGCAGTATTTT	CASSGQGAVADTQYF
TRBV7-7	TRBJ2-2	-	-	TGTGCCAGCAGCTTAGTGGCAGGGCCCGGGGAGCTGTTTTTT	CASSLVAGPGELFF
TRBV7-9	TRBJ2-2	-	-	TGTGCCAGCAGCTTATATGTGGCGGGCACCGGGGAGCTGTTTTTT	CASSLYVAGTGELFF
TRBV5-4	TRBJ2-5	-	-	TGTGCCAGCAGCCCTGACAGTTACGGAGAGACCCAGTACTTC	CASSPDSYGETQYF
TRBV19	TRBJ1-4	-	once	TGTGCCAGCGCGGTCGAAGAGGGACTTGGGGAAAAACTGTTTTTT	CASAVEEGLGEKLFF
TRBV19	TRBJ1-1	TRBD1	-	TGTGCCAGTAGTCCCCGGACAGGGGGCACTGAAGCTTTCTTT	CASSPRTGGTEAFF